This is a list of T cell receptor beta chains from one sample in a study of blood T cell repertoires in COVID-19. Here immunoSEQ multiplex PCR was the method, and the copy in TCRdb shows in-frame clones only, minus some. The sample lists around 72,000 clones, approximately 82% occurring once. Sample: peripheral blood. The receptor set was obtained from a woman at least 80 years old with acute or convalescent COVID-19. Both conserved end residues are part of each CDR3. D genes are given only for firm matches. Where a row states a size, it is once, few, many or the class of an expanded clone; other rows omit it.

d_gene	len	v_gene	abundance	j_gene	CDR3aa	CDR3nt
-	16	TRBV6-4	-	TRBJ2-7	CASSESGFGGNYEQYF	TGTGCCAGCAGTGAAAGCGGGTTTGGTGGGAACTACGAGCAGTACTTC
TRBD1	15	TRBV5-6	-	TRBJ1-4	CASGGQGRLNEKLFF	TGTGCCAGCGGGGGACAGGGGCGTCTTAATGAAAAACTGTTTTTT
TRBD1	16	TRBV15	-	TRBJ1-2	CATSTPGTGKGGGYTF	TGTGCCACCAGCACCCCCGGGACAGGGAAAGGGGGCGGCTACACCTTC
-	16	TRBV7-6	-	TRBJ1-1	CASSLALGGQNTEAFF	TGTGCCAGCAGCTTAGCGCTGGGGGGGCAGAACACTGAAGCTTTCTTT
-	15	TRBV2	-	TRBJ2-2	CASMREALSTGELFF	TGTGCTAGTATGCGGGAAGCCCTGAGCACCGGGGAGCTGTTTTTT
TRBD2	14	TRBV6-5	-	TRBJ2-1	CASSYSRGGNEQFF	TGTGCCAGCAGTTACTCGCGGGGGGGCAATGAGCAGTTCTTC
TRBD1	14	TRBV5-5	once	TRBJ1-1	CASSRGQGNTEAFF	TGTGCCAGCAGCAGAGGACAGGGGAACACTGAAGCTTTCTTT
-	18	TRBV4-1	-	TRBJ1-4	CASSQDYWEGAANEKLFF	TGCGCCAGCAGCCAAGATTATTGGGAGGGTGCGGCTAATGAAAAACTGTTTTTT
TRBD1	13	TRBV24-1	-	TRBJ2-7	CATSGRGYNEQYF	TGTGCCACCAGTGGCAGGGGGTACAACGAGCAGTACTTC
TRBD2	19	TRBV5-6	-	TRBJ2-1	CASSPSLAGGSRSYNEQFF	TGTGCCAGCAGCCCGAGTTTAGCGGGAGGGTCTCGGTCCTACAATGAGCAGTTCTTC
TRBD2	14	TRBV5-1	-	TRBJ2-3	CASSGGGSTDTQYF	TGCGCCAGCTCGGGAGGTGGTAGCACAGATACGCAGTATTTT
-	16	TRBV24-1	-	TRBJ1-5	CATSDSTGSDNQPQHF	TGTGCCACCAGTGACTCCACAGGGAGCGACAATCAGCCCCAGCATTTT
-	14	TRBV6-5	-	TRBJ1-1	CASTESLMNTEAFF	TGTGCCAGCACGGAGAGTCTCATGAACACTGAAGCTTTCTTT
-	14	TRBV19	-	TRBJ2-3	CASSTRDSGDTQYF	TGTGCCAGTAGTACGCGGGATTCGGGAGATACGCAGTATTTT
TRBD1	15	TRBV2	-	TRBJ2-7	CASSPGTGGRGEQYF	TGTGCCAGCAGTCCCGGGACAGGGGGCAGGGGCGAGCAGTACTTC
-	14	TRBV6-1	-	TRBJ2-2	CASSEGLRTGELFF	TGTGCCAGCAGTGAAGGGTTGCGGACCGGGGAGCTGTTTTTT
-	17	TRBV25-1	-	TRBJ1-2	CASSEYYWGDQDYGYTF	TGTGCCAGCAGTGAATATTATTGGGGGGATCAGGACTATGGCTACACCTTC
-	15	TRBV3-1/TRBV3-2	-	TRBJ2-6	CASSPSGSGANVLTF	TGTGCCAGCAGCCCCTCGGGTTCTGGGGCCAACGTCCTGACTTTC
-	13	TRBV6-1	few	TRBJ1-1	CASSEVANTEAFF	TGTGCCAGCAGTGAAGTGGCTAACACTGAAGCTTTCTTT
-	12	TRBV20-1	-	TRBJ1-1	CSASPGGGEAFF	TGCAGTGCTAGTCCTGGGGGGGGTGAAGCTTTCTTT
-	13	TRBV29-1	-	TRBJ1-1	CSVCKNSNTEAFF	TGCAGCGTTTGCAAGAACTCGAACACTGAAGCTTTCTTT
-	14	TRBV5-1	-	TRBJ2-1	CASSLGQDYNEQFF	TGCGCCAGCAGCTTGGGACAGGATTACAATGAGCAGTTCTTC
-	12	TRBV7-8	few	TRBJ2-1	CASRGSYNEQFF	TGTGCCAGCCGTGGTAGCTACAATGAGCAGTTCTTC
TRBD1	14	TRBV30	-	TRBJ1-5	CAWRDRGLYQPQHF	TGTGCCTGGAGGGACAGGGGGCTTTATCAGCCCCAGCATTTT
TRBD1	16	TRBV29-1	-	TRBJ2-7	CSVEDSGQGFSYEQYF	TGCAGCGTTGAAGATTCTGGACAGGGGTTCTCCTACGAGCAGTACTTC
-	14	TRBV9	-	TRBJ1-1	CASSVGRGRTEAFF	TGTGCCAGCAGCGTAGGCAGGGGAAGGACTGAAGCTTTCTTT
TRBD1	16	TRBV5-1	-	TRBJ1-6	CASRPSDDRDNSPLHF	TGCGCCAGCAGGCCTTCCGACGACAGGGATAATTCACCCCTCCACTTT
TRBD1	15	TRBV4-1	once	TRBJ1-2	CASSQAGQGNYGYTF	TGCGCCAGCAGCCAGGCGGGACAGGGAAACTATGGCTACACCTTC
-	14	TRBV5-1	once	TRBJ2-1	CASSLRTVSTEQFF	TGCGCCAGCAGCCTCAGGACAGTTAGCACTGAGCAGTTCTTC
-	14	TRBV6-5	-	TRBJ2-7	CASSREGAAYEQYF	TGTGCCAGCAGTCGGGAGGGGGCTGCCTACGAGCAGTACTTC
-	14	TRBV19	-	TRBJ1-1	CASGRNRESTEAFF	TGTGCCAGTGGTCGTAACAGGGAATCCACTGAAGCTTTCTTT
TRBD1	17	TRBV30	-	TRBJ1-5	CAWSQRGQGLGNQPQHF	TGTGCCTGGAGCCAAAGGGGACAGGGACTTGGTAATCAGCCCCAGCATTTT
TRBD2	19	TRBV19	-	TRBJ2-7	CASRMSHTGLAGRGGEQYF	TGTGCCAGTCGGATGTCACATACCGGACTAGCGGGACGGGGAGGCGAGCAGTACTTC
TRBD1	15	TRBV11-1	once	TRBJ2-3	CASSYGQGEADTQYF	TGTGCCAGCAGCTACGGACAGGGTGAAGCAGATACGCAGTATTTT